The 10 T cell receptor beta chains reported below all come from one sample, sequenced in a study of CD8 T cells in ankylosing spondylitis. In TCRdb, the 5' RACE reads were re-called with MiXCR into one record per CDR3 protein. The sample has around 120,000 distinct CDR3 sequences; under 30% are singletons. The sequencing sample was made of synovial fluid, either unsorted or a sorted T cell fraction (not recorded which). The receptor set was obtained from a male donor with ankylosing spondylitis.

This clonotype was seen a handful of times. The chain has TRBV7-2 and TRBJ1-1; a possible D gene is TRBD1 (6 bases). CDR1 SGHTA and CDR2 FQGNSA come from the germline V gene. Deletions cut 3 bases from V and 5 bases from J, with 10 bases between. CDR3 length equals 13 residues. CDR3 protein: CASSFMGATEAFF. The CDR3 DNA sequence: TGTGCCAGCAGCTTCATGGGGGCGACTGAAGCTTTCTTT. Supplemented by reference TRBV7-2 and TRBJ1-1, the full variable domain reads GAGVSQSPSNKVTEKGKDVELRCDPISGHTALYWYRQSLGQGLEFLIYFQGNSAPDKSGLPSDRFSAERTGGSVSTLTIQRTQQEDSAVYLCASSFMGATEAFFGQGTRLTVV.

This chain links TRBV2 with TRBJ2-5; no definite D call. V lost 4 bases and J lost 3, with 9 bases in between. The CDR3 contains 13 residues. Germline CDR1 reads SNHLY; CDR2 reads FYNNEI. The CDR3 sequence is CASSGTEKETQYF. The DNA of the CDR3 is TGTGCCAGCAGTGGAACAGAAAAAGAGACCCAGTACTTC.

V gene TRBV20-1 combines with J gene TRBJ2-5; 7 bases are shared with TRBD1. This CDR3 spans 14 amino acids. Germline-derived CDR1 and CDR2 are DFQATT and SNEGSKA (reference sequence). V lost 0 bases and J lost 4; bases outside the gene matches: 5. The CDR3 spells CSARDTGVGETQYF. CDR3 DNA sequence: TGCAGTGCTAGAGATACAGGGGTGGGAGAGACCCAGTACTTC.

The genes are TRBV4-2 and TRBJ1-6; 7 bases match TRBD1. Germline V lookup: CDR1 LGHNA, CDR2 YNFKEQ. The CDR3 runs to 13 residues. V lost 2 bases to trimming and J lost 12 bases; unmatched junction nucleotides: 4. For the CDR3, the DNA is TGTGCCAGCAGCCAAAGACAGGGTCAACCCCTCCACTTT. Its translation: CASSQRQGQPLHF.

This clonotype occurred many times. The rearrangement links TRBV3-1 to TRBJ2-1; D unclear. CDR1 and CDR2 (germline): LGHDT, YNNKEL (reference sequence). Trimming removed 3 bases at V and 6 bases at J, with 9 bases between. The CDR3 contains 13 residues. Here the CDR3 reads CASSHGLSNEQFF. The DNA of the CDR3 is TGTGCCAGCAGCCATGGGCTTAGCAATGAGCAGTTCTTC.

This clonotype was observed a few times. The chain joins TRBV20-1 to TRBJ1-2; perhaps TRBD1 as D (6 bases). Germline V CDR1 and CDR2: DFQATT, SNEGSKA (reference sequence). The CDR3 contains 13 residues. V lost 5 bases, J lost 1 base, and 11 bases lay in between. DNA of the CDR3: TGCAGTGCTGGGGCAGGGGATAACTATGGCTACACCTTC. It yields the protein CSAGAGDNYGYTF.

This rearrangement joins TRBV5-6 to TRBJ2-3; 9 positions agree with TRBD1. CDR1 and CDR2 from the germline V gene are SGHDT and YYEEEE. Losses at the gene ends were 1 base for V and 4 bases for J; bases not matched to a gene: 4. CDR3 length equals 15 residues. The CDR3 DNA follows: TGTGCCAGCAGCTTGTGGGACAGGGACTCAGATACGCAGTATTTT. It encodes CASSLWDRDSDTQYF.

This clonotype appeared a few times. The V gene is TRBV20-1, the J gene TRBJ2-3; the D gene is possibly TRBD2 (5 bases). V gave up 5 bases and J gave up 0 bases, with 12 bases separating them. The germline V gene has CDR1 DFQATT and CDR2 SNEGSKA (reference sequence). The CDR3 contains 14 residues. DNA for the CDR3: TGCAGTGCTCGCGGGCGGATTAGCACAGATACGCAGTATTTT. Translating gives CSARGRISTDTQYF.

The chain has TRBV7-2 and TRBJ2-3; D is uncertain. Germline V CDR1 and CDR2: SGHTA, FQGNSA. Trimming left V 7 bases short and J 2 bases short, with 13 bases between. The CDR3 length is 14 residues. DNA for the CDR3: TGTGCCAGCACCCCCGGACGAACCACAGATACGCAGTATTTT. Its translation is CASTPGRTTDTQYF.

The chain couples TRBV5-8 to TRBJ2-2; 8 nucleotides line up with TRBD2. Germline lookup yields CDR1 SGHTS and CDR2 YDEGEE. Unmatched junction bases numbered 8, after V lost 5 bases and J lost 5 bases. The CDR3 sequence is 15 residues long. The CDR3 protein is CASSQREYRTGELFF. The DNA for the CDR3 is TGTGCCAGCAGTCAGCGGGAGTACCGGACCGGGGAGCTGTTTTTT.